These T cell receptor beta chains were read from a single sample in a study of blood T cells in healthy people across ages. TCRdb re-derived calls from the 5' RACE reads in MiXCR, one entry per CDR3 protein. The sample has 800,000 to 1,300,000 distinct CDR3 sequences; 25% are singletons. The same sample was also used in a study of T cells of mothers and their children.

The sequenced sample consisted of blood. These receptors all come from a girl aged 2 to 10 in good health. CDR3s include the opening cysteine and the closing phenylalanine or tryptophan. A D gene is named only where the DNA matches it firmly. Only part of the rows carry a size: once, few, many, or a class if the clone is expanded.

.,TRBJ2-5,TRBV12-3/TRBV12-4,.,TGTGCCAGCAGCCCTCAGGTCTTGGGGACCCAGTACTTC,CASSPQVLGTQYF
few,TRBJ2-2,TRBV6-5,TRBD1,TGTGCCAGCAGTTTAGTGGGACAGAGCACCGGGGAGCTGTTTTTT,CASSLVGQSTGELFF
.,TRBJ2-1,TRBV29-1,TRBD2,TGCAGCGTGGTCGGGACTAGCGGGAACCATGAGCAGTTCTTC,CSVVGTSGNHEQFF
once,TRBJ1-2,TRBV28,.,TGTGCCAGCAGTTTAACAGGCGTCGACCGATTCTATGGCTACACCTTC,CASSLTGVDRFYGYTF
.,TRBJ2-7,TRBV6-1,TRBD2,TGTGCCAGCACCGTACTAGCGGGAGTGAGGGACTACGAGCAGTACTTC,CASTVLAGVRDYEQYF
.,TRBJ1-1,TRBV20-1,TRBD1,TGCAGTGCTCAGGGGGCTGGGGACACTGAAGCTTTCTTT,CSAQGAGDTEAFF
few,TRBJ1-2,TRBV20-1,.,TGCAGTGCTAAGGGTTGGGGGGCAGTTCAAACCTATGGCTACACCTTC,CSAKGWGAVQTYGYTF
.,TRBJ1-1,TRBV4-3,.,TGCGCCAGCAGCCAAGATAGAACGGAGACCCCCGGTTCTTTCTTT,CASSQDRTETPGSFF
.,TRBJ2-5,TRBV12-3/TRBV12-4,TRBD2,TGTGCCAGCAGAGGGAGGGCCCTTGGGGAGACCCAGTACTTC,CASRGRALGETQYF
many,TRBJ2-7,TRBV5-6,.,TGTGCCAGCAGCTTGGTCGTGACAGGGAGGGACGAGCAGTACTTC,CASSLVVTGRDEQYF
few,TRBJ1-6,TRBV11-2,.,TGTGCCAGCAGCTGGGAAGGGAATTCACCCCTCCACTTT,CASSWEGNSPLHF
.,TRBJ2-7,TRBV29-1,TRBD2,TGCAGCGCGGGACTAGCCCCTGACGAGCAGTACTTC,CSAGLAPDEQYF
.,TRBJ2-7,TRBV28,TRBD1,TGTGCCAGCAGTTTTTGGGACAGGGGGGGATACGAGCAGTACTTC,CASSFWDRGGYEQYF
.,TRBJ1-5,TRBV20-1,.,TGCAGTGCTAGAGATCCAGGAGGCGAGCATTTT,CSARDPGGEHF